This record looks at one T cell receptor (beta chain) sequence and its context. Germline V lookup: CDR1 SGHRS, CDR2 YFSETQ. The CDR3 extends over 15 amino acids. V lost 0 bases and J lost 0, with 8 bases in between. Method: immunoSEQ multiplex PCR; TCRdb's copy keeps in-frame clones and lacks some. The data hold fewer than 200,000 clones, with over 75% observed a single time. The data derive from a study of blood T cell repertoires in COVID-19. The clonotype originates from a man aged 55 to 70 who had recovered from COVID-19. The V call is TRBV5-1, the J call TRBJ2-3; D unclear. Source material: peripheral blood. The CDR3 DNA follows: TGCGCCAGCAGCTTGGAGGCAGCGAGCACAGATACGCAGTATTTT. Translated, it gives CASSLEAASTDTQYF.